This T cell receptor beta chain was profiled in a study of blood T cell repertoires in COVID-19 (dated by TCRdb to about 2020). About the investigation overall: The collaborator samples originated in the United States, Italy and Spain and spanned the acute and convalescent phases of COVID-19. The material from the prospective study consisted of cDNA or gDNA derived from T cells, B-cell-depleted T cells, or PBMCs. Subjects who had been exposed to COVID-19, were actively infected with it, or had recovered from it provided the deeply sampled blood TCRbeta repertoires that made up the dataset. The repertoires were released in a freely available public database meant as a resource for research on the immune response to SARS-CoV-2. The samples were drawn from two sources: the first 160 participants of the ongoing ImmuneRACE study, and 1,000 to 1,500 subjects contributed by 6 global collaborators. The sample metadata nearly always contained a de-identified subject ID, COVID-19 status, age in years and sex. HLA class I and class II types, where available, came from metadata supplied by the sample provider rather than from assay-based typing. On the study overall, not on this receptor specifically: Clinical and demographic metadata were provided uncurated, with the amount varying by source and participant.

The collaborating institutions used their own protocols to collect whole blood in K2EDTA tubes. Collaborator samples were shipped for TCRbeta analysis as frozen whole blood, isolated PBMCs, or DNA extracted from either sample type. V loses 1 base at its end and J loses 6 bases; junction bases beyond the gene matches: 12. The CDR3 spans 17 residues, from the cysteine through the phenylalanine. Just CDR3 DNA is preserved here, 51 bases in frame from base 1. CDR1 and CDR2 are read off the germline V gene as MGHRA and YSYEKL. Comment on this clone: Its antigen is not yet known. The input lacks base qualities; no much larger clone sits a single base away.

The immunoSEQ Assay, a bias-controlled multiplex PCR, was used to amplify TCRbeta CDR3 regions from genomic DNA. The original methods were these. Within the assay, amplification of reference gene primers was used to estimate how many nucleated cells each sample contained. To quantify the absolute abundance of each unique TCRbeta CDR3 rearrangement, sequence reads were collapsed and filtered. For each sample, productive Simpson clonality was calculated as the square root of Simpson's diversity index across productive rearrangements. TCRdb holds this immuneACCESS table with in-frame rearrangements only. Some clones are missing; in checked studies, unresolved V genes explain under half, and the rest has no known cause. That table furnishes V, J and clone size, whereas the DNA furnished D and trimming. The sample table shows about 380,000 clones, and less than 85% are seen once. Under 4% of the sample rests with the top ten.

This TCR was recovered from a young woman with acute or convalescent COVID-19. The rearranged segments are TRBV4-1 and TRBJ1-5; 7 nucleotides in the junction match TRBD1. The sample comprised peripheral blood. DNA sequence: TGCGCCAGCAGCCAAGCCCCCGGGAGGGGGCTTAGTCAGCCCCAGCATTTT. It translates as CASSQAPGRGLSQPQHF.